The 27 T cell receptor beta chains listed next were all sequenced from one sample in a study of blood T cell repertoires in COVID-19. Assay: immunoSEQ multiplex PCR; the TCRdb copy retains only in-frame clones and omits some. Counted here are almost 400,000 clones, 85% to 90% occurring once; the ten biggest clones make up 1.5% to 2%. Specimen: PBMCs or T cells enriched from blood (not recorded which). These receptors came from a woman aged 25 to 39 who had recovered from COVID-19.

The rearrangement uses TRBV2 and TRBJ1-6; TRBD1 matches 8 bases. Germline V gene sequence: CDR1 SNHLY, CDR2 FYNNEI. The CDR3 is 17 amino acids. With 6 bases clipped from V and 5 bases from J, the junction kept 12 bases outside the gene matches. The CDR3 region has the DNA TGTGCCAGCAGACCTTCGGACAGGGTGAGGAATAATTCACCCCTCCACTTT. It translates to CASRPSDRVRNNSPLHF.

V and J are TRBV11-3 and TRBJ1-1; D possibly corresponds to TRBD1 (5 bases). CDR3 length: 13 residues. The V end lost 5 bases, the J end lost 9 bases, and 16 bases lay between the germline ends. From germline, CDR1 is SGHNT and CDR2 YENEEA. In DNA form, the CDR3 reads TGTGCCAGCAGCGCGGGACCGGGAAATCAAGCTTTCTTT. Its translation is CASSAGPGNQAFF.

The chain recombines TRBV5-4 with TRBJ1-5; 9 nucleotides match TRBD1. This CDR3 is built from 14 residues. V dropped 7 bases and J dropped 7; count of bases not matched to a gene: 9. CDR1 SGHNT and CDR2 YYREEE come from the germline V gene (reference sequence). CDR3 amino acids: CASSQQGARQPQHF. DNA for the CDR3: TGTGCCAGCTCTCAACAGGGGGCACGCCAGCCCCAGCATTTT.

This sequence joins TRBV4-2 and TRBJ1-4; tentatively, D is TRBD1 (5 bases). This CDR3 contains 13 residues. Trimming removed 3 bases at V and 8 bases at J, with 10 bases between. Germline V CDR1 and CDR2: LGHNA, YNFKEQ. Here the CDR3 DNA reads TGTGCCAGCAGCCAGGAAAAGGGGGAAAAACTGTTTTTT. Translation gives CASSQEKGEKLFF.

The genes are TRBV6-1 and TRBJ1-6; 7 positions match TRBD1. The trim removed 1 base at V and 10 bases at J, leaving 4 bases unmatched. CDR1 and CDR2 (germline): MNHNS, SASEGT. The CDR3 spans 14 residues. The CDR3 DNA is TGTGCCAGCAGTGAAGTGAGGGGGCGGTCACCCCTCCACTTT. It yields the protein CASSEVRGRSPLHF.

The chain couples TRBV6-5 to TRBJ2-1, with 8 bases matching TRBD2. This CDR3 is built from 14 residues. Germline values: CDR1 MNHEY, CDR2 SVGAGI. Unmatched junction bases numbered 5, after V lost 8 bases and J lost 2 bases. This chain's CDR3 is CASGGGGPYNEQFF. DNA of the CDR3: TGTGCCAGCGGCGGCGGGGGGCCCTACAATGAGCAGTTCTTC.

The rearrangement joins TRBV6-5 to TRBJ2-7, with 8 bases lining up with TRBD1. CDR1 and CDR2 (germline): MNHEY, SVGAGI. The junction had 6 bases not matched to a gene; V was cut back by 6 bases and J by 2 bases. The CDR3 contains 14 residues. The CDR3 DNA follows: TGTGCCAGCAGAACCACAGGGGGACCCTACGAGCAGTACTTC. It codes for CASRTTGGPYEQYF.

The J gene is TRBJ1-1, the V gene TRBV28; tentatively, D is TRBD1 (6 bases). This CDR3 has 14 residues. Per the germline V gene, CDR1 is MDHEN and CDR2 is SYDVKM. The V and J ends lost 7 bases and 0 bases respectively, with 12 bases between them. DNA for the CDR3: TGTGCCAGCACCAGCAGGGGCCTGAACACTGAAGCTTTCTTT. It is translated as CASTSRGLNTEAFF. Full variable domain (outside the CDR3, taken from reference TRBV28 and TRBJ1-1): DVKVTQSSRYLVKRTGEKVFLECVQDMDHENMFWYRQDPGLGLRLIYFSYDVKMKEKGDIPEGYSVSREKKERFSLILESASTNQTSMYLCASTSRGLNTEAFFGQGTRLTVV.

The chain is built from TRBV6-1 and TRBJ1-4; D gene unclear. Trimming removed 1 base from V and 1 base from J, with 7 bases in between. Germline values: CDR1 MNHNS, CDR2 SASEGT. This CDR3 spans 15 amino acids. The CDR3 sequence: CASSEDEETNEKLFF. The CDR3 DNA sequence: TGTGCCAGCAGTGAAGATGAGGAAACTAATGAAAAACTGTTTTTT.

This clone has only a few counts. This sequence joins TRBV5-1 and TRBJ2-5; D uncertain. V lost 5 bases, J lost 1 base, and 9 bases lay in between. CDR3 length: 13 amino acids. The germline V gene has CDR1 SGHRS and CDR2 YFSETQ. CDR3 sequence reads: CASRIQFQETQYF. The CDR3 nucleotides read TGCGCCAGCAGAATTCAGTTCCAAGAGACCCAGTACTTC.

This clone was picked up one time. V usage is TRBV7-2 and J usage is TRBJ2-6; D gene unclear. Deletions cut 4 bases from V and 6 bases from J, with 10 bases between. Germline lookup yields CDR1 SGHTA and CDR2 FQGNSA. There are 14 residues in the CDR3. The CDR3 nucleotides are TGTGCCAGCAGCTACGACATACCGGCCAACGTCCTGACTTTC. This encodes CASSYDIPANVLTF.

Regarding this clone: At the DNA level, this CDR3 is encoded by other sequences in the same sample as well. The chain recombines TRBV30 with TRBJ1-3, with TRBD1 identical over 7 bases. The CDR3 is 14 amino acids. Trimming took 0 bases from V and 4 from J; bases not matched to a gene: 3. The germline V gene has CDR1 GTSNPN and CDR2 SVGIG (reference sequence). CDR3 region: CAWSVTGSGNTIYF. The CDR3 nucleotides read TGTGCCTGGAGTGTGACAGGGAGCGGAAACACCATATATTTT.

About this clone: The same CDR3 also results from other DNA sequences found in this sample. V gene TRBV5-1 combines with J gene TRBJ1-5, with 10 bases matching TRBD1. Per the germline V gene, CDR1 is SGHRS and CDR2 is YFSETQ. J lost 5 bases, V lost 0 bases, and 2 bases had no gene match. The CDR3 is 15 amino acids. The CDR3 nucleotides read TGCGCCAGCAGCTTGGGGGACAGGGGCGATCAGCCCCAGCATTTT. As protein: CASSLGDRGDQPQHF.

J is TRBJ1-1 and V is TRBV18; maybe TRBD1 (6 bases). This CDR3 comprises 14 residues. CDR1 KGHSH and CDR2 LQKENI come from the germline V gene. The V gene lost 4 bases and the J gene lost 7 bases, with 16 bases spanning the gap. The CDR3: CASSRGGPDFEAFF. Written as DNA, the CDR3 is TGTGCCAGCTCACGCGGGGGGCCCGACTTTGAAGCTTTCTTT.

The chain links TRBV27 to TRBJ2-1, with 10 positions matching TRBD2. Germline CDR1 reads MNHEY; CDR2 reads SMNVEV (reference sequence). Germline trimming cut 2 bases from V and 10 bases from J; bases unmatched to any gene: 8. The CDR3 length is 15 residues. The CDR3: CASSLVGLAGAEQFF. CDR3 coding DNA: TGTGCCAGCAGTTTAGTAGGCCTAGCGGGGGCCGAGCAGTTCTTC.

The CDR3 sequence is CASSPSRGLFISGNTIYF. DNA of the CDR3: TGTGCCAGCTCACCAAGTAGGGGGCTCTTCATTTCTGGAAACACCATATATTTT. This chain links TRBV18 with TRBJ1-3; 7 bases line up with TRBD1. This CDR3 has 18 amino acids. The germline V gene encodes CDR1 KGHSH and CDR2 LQKENI. J lost 1 base, V lost 2 bases, and 11 bases had no gene match.

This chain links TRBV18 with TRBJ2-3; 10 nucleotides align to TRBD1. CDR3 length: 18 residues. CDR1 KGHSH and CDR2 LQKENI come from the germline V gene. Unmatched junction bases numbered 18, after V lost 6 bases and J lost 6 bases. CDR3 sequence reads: CASSPLGPGQGSIDTQYF. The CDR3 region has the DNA TGTGCCAGCTCCCCCCTGGGTCCGGGACAGGGGTCTATCGATACGCAGTATTTT.

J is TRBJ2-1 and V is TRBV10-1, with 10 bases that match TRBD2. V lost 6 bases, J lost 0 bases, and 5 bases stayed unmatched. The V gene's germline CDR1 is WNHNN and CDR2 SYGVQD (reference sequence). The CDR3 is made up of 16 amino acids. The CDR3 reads CASSGLAADSYNEQFF. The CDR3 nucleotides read TGCGCCAGCAGCGGACTAGCGGCCGACTCCTACAATGAGCAGTTCTTC.

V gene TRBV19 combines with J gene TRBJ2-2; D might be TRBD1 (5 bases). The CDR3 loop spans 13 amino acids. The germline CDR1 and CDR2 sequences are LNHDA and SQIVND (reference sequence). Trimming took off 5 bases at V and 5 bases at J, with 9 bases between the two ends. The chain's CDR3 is CASSFRVTGELFF. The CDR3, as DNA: TGTGCCAGTAGTTTCAGGGTAACCGGGGAGCTGTTTTTT.

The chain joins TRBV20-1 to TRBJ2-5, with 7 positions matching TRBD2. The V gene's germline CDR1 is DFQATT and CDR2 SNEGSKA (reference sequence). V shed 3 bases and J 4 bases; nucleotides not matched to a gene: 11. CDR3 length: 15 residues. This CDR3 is CSASDAGVRRETQYF. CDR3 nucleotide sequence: TGCAGTGCTAGTGACGCGGGGGTGCGGCGAGAGACCCAGTACTTC.

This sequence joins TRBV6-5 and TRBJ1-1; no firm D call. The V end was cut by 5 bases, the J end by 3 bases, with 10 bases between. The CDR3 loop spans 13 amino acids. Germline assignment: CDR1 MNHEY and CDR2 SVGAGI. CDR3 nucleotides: TGTGCCAGCAGTAGGTTAGAGGACACTGAAGCTTTCTTT. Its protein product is CASSRLEDTEAFF.

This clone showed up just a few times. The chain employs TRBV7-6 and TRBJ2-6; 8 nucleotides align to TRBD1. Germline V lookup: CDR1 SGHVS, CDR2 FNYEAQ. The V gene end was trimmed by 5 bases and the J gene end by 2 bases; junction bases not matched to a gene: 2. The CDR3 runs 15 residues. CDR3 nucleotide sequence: TGTGCCAGCAGCAGCAGGGGGCCTGGGGCCAACGTCCTGACTTTC. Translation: CASSSRGPGANVLTF.

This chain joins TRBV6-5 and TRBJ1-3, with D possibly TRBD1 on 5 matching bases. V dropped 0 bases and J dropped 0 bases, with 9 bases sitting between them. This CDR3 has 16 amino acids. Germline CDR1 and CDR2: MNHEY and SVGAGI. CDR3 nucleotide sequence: TGTGCCAGCAGTTACTCCCCAGGGCTCTCTGGAAACACCATATATTTT. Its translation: CASSYSPGLSGNTIYF.

CDR3 amino acids: CAISPGQGSYEQYF. In DNA, the CDR3 is TGTGCCATCAGTCCGGGACAGGGCTCCTACGAGCAGTACTTC. V usage is TRBV10-3 and J usage is TRBJ2-7; 9 nucleotides align to TRBD1. CDR3 length: 14 residues. The germline gives CDR1 ENHRY, CDR2 SYGVKD. Trimming took 5 bases from V and 0 from J; bases not matched to a gene: 2.

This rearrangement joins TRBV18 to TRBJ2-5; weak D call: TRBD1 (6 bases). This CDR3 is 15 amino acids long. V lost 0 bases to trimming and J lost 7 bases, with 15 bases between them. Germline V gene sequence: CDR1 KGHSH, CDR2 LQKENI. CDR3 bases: TGTGCCAGCTCACCACCGAGGACAGTTCCGGGGACCCAGTACTTC. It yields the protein CASSPPRTVPGTQYF.

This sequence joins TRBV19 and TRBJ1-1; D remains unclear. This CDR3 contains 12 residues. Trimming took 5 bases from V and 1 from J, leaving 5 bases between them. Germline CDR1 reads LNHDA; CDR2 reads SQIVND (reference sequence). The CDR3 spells CASSGRNTEAFF. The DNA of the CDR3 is TGTGCCAGTAGTGGCAGGAACACTGAAGCTTTCTTT.

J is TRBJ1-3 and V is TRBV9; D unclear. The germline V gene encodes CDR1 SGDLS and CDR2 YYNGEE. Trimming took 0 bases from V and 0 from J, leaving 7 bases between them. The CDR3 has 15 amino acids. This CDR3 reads CASSVAPVSGNTIYF. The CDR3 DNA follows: TGTGCCAGCAGCGTAGCCCCCGTCTCTGGAAACACCATATATTTT.